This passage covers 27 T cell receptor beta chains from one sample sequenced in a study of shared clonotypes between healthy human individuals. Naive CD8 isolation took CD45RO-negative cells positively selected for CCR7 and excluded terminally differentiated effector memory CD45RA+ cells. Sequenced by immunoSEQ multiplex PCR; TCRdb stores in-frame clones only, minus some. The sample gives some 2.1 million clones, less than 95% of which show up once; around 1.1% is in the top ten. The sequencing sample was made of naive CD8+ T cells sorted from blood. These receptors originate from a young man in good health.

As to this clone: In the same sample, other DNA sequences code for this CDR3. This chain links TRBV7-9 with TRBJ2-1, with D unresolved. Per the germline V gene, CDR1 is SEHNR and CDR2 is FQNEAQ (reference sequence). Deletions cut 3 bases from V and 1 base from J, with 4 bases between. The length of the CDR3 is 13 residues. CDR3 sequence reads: CASSFASYNEQFF. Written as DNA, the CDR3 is TGTGCCAGCAGCTTCGCTTCCTACAATGAGCAGTTCTTC.

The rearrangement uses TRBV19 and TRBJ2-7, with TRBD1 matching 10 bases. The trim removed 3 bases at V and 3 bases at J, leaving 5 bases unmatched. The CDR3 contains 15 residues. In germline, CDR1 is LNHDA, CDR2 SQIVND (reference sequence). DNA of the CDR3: TGTGCCAGTAGTATGATGACAGGGGGCGGCTACGAGCAGTACTTC. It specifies CASSMMTGGGYEQYF.

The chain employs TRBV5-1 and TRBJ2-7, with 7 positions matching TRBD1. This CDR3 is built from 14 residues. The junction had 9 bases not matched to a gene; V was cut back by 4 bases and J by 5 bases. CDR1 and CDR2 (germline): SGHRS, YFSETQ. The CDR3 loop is CASSPSDRYDEQYF. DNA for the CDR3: TGCGCCAGCAGCCCGTCGGACAGGTACGACGAGCAGTACTTC.

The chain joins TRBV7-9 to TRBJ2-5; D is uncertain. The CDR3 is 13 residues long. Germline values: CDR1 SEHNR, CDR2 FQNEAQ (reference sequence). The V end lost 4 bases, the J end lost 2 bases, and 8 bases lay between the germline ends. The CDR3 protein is CASSWSDQETQYF. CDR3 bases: TGTGCCAGCAGCTGGTCAGATCAAGAGACCCAGTACTTC.

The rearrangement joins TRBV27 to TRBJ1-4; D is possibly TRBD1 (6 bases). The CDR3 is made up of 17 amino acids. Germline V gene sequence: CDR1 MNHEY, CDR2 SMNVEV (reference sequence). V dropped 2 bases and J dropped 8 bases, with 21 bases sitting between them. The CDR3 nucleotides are TGTGCCAGCAGTTTAGGGACCCGAGGAGGGGGAGGAGAAAAACTGTTTTTT. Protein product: CASSLGTRGGGGEKLFF.

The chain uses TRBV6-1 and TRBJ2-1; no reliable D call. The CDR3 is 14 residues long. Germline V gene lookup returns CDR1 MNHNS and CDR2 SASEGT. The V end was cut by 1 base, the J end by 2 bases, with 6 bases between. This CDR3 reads CASSEVDPYNEQFF. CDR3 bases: TGTGCCAGCAGTGAAGTGGACCCCTACAATGAGCAGTTCTTC.

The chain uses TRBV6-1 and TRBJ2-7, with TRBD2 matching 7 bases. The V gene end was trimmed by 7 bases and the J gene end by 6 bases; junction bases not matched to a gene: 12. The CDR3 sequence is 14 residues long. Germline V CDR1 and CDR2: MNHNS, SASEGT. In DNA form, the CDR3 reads TGTGCCAGCACCCTCCCGGGACTACGGGGCGAGCAGTACTTC. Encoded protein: CASTLPGLRGEQYF.

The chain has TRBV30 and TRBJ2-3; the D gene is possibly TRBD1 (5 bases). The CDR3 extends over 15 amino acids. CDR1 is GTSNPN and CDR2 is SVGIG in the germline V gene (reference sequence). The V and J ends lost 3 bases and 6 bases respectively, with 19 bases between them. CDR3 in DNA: TGTGCCTGGAGAGAGTCCAGGGCCTGGATCGATACGCAGTATTTT. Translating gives CAWRESRAWIDTQYF.

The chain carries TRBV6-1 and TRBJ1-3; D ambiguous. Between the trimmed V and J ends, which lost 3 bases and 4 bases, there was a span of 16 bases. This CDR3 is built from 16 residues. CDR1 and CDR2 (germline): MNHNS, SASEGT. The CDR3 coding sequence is TGTGCCAGCAGTGACCCCTCGTCTTCCTCGGGAAACACCATATATTTT. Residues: CASSDPSSSSGNTIYF.

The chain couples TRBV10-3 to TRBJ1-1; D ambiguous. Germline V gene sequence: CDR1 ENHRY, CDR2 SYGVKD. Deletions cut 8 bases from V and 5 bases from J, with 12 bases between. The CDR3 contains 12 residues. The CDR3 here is CAIAGSITEAFF. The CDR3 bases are TGTGCCATCGCGGGCAGCATAACTGAAGCTTTCTTT.

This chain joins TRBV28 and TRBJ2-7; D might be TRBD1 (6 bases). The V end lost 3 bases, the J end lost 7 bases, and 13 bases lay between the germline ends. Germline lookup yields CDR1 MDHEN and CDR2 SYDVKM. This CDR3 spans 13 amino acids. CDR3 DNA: TGTGCCAGCAGTTTTTACAGGGTAGGGGAGCAGTACTTC. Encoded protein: CASSFYRVGEQYF.

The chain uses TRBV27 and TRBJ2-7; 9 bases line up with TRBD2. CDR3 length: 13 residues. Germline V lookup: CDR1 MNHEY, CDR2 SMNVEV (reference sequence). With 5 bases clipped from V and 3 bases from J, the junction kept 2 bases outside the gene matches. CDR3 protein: CASSALAGYEQYF. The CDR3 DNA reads TGTGCCAGCAGTGCACTAGCGGGCTACGAGCAGTACTTC.

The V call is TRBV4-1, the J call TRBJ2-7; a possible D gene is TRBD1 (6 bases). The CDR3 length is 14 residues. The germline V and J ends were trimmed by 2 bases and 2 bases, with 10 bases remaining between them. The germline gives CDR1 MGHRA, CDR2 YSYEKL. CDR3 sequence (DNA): TGCGCCAGCAGCCAAAGGGACAACACCTACGAGCAGTACTTC. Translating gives CASSQRDNTYEQYF.

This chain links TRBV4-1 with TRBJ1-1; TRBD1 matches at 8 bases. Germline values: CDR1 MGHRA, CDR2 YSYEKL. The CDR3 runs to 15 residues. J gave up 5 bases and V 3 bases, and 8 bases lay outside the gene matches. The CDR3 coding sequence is TGCGCCAGCAGCCACCCTACAGGGGGACGGACTGAAGCTTTCTTT. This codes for CASSHPTGGRTEAFF.

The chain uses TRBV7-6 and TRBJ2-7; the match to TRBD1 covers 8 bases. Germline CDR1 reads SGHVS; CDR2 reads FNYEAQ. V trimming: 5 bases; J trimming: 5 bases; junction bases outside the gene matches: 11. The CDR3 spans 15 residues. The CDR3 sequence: CASSLGQGERDEQYF. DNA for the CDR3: TGTGCCAGCAGCCTCGGACAGGGAGAGCGGGACGAGCAGTACTTC.

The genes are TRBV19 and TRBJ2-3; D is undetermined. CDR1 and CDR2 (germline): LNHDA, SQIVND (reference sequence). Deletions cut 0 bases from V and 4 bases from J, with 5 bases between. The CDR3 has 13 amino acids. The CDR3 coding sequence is TGTGCCAGTAGTATAGATTCTCCAGATACGCAGTATTTT. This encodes CASSIDSPDTQYF.

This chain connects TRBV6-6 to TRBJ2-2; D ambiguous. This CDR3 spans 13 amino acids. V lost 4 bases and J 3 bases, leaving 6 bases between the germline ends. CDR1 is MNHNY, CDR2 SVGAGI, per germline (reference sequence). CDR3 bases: TGTGCCAGCAGTTCTGGGTACACCGGGGAGCTGTTTTTT. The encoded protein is CASSSGYTGELFF.

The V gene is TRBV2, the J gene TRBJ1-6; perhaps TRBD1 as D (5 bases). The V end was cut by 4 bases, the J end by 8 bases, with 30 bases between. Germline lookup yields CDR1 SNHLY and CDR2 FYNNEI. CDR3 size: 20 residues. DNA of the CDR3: TGTGCCAGCAGTGGTAGCTTTTATTCGTGGGGGGATCCGGGAGATTCACCCCTCCACTTT. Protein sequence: CASSGSFYSWGDPGDSPLHF.

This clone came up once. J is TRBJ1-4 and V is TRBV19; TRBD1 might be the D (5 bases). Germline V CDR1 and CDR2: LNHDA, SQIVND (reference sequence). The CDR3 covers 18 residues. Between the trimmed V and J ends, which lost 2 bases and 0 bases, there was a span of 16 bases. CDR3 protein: CASSIRPGSGATNEKLFF. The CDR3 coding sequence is TGTGCCAGTAGTATACGTCCAGGGAGCGGGGCAACTAATGAAAAACTGTTTTTT. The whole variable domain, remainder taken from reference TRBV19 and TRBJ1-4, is DGGITQSPKYLFRKEGQNVTLSCEQNLNHDAMYWYRQDPGQGLRLIYYSQIVNDFQKGDIAEGYSVSREKKESFPLTVTSAQKNPTAFYLCASSIRPGSGATNEKLFFGSGTQLSVL.

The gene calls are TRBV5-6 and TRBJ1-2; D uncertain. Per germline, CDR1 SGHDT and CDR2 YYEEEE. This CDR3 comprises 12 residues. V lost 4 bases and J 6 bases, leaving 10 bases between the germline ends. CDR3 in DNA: TGTGCCAGCAGCCATGCACCTGATGGCTACACCTTC. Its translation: CASSHAPDGYTF.

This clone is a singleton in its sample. The CDR3 DNA is TGTGCCAGCAACGATATGGACTCACCCCTCCACTTT. Its protein product is CASNDMDSPLHF. This chain links TRBV7-9 with TRBJ1-6; D uncertain. Germline CDR1 and CDR2: SEHNR and FQNEAQ (reference sequence). V was clipped by 7 bases and J by 10 bases, with 11 bases between them. The CDR3 runs 12 residues.

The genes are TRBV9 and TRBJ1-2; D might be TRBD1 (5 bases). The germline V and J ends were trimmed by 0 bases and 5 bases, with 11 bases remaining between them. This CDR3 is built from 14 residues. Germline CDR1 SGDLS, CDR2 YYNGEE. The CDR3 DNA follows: TGTGCCAGCAGCGTAGAGGGGTCAGTTTATGGCTACACCTTC. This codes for CASSVEGSVYGYTF.

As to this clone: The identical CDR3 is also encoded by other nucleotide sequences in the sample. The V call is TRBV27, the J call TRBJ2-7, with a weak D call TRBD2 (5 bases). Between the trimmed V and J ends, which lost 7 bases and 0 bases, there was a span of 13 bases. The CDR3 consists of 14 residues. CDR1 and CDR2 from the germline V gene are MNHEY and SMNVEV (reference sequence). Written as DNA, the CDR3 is TGTGCCAGCACCCTGACGGGGAGCTCCTACGAGCAGTACTTC. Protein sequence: CASTLTGSSYEQYF.

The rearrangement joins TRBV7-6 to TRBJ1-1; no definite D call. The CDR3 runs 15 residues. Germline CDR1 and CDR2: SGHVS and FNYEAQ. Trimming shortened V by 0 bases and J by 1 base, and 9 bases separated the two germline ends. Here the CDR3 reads CASSLARMGNTEAFF. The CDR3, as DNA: TGTGCCAGCAGCTTAGCAAGAATGGGGAACACTGAAGCTTTCTTT.

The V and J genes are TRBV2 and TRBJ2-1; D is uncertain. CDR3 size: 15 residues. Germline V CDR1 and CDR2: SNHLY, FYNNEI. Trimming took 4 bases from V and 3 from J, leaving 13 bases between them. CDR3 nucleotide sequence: TGTGCCAGCAGTGCCCCGGGTGAGCTCTACAATGAGCAGTTCTTC. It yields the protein CASSAPGELYNEQFF.

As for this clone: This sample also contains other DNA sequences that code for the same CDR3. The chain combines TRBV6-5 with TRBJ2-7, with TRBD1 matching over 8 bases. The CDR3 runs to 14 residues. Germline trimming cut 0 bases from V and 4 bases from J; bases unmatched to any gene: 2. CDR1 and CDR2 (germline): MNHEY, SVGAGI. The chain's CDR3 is CASSYSDRGYEQYF. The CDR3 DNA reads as TGTGCCAGCAGTTACTCAGACAGGGGTTACGAGCAGTACTTC.

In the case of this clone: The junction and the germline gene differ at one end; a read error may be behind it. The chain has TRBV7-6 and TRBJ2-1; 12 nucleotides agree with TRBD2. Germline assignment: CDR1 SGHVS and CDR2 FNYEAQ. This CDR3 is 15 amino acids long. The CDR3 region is CASSLAGGVGDEQFF. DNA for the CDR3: TGTGCCAGCAGCCTAGCGGGAGGGGTGGGCGATGAGCAGTTCTTC.